This note documents a single TCR beta chain sequence. Measured with immunoSEQ multiplex PCR; TCRdb has only the in-frame clones, and not every one. The sample lists some 60,000 clones; 60% to 85% were seen once. The sample comes from a study of T cell responses to AZD1222 COVID-19 vaccine. The CDR3 has 13 amino acids. CDR1 and CDR2 from the germline V gene are SGHAT and FQNNGV. V dropped 5 bases and J dropped 6 bases, with 11 bases sitting between them. This clonotype originated in an adult who received the AZD1222 COVID-19 vaccine. The sample was peripheral blood, taken 28 days after the second AZD1222 dose. The chain employs TRBV11-2 and TRBJ2-1; D gene unclear. CDR3 loop: CASSLGVLNEQFF. CDR3 in DNA: TGTGCCAGCAGCCTTGGAGTTCTCAATGAGCAGTTCTTC. Full variable domain (outside the CDR3, taken from reference TRBV11-2 and TRBJ2-1): EAGVAQSPRYKIIEKRQSVAFWCNPISGHATLYWYQQILGQGPKLLIQFQNNGVVDDSQLPKDRFSAERLKGVDSTLKIQPAKLEDSAVYLCASSLGVLNEQFFGPGTRLTVL.